This is a list of T cell receptor beta chains from one sample in a study of blood T cell repertoires in COVID-19. TCRdb's copy holds only in-frame clones and misses some; the assay was immunoSEQ multiplex PCR. Of approximately 94,000 clones in the sample, more than 80% were seen once. The source material was peripheral blood. These receptors all stem from a human donor in a cohort sampled during active COVID-19. Both conserved end residues are part of each CDR3. The D gene is left open where the match is weak. Size is stated for part of the rows, as once, few or many counts, or as a class when the clone is expanded.

cdr3_nt	cdr3_aa	d_call	v_call	clone_size	j_call
TGTGCCACCAGTAGGGGCCTAGGGTACAATGAGCAGTTCTTC	CATSRGLGYNEQFF	NA	TRBV24-1	NA	TRBJ2-1
TGTGCCAGCAGCCTCTCGGGATTCCAAGAGACCCAGTACTTC	CASSLSGFQETQYF	NA	TRBV11-2	NA	TRBJ2-5
TGTGCCATCCCAGGACTTTATGGCTACACCTTC	CAIPGLYGYTF	NA	TRBV10-3	NA	TRBJ1-2
TGTGCCAGCAGTTCGTGGGACTCCGGCAATGAGCAGTTCTTC	CASSSWDSGNEQFF	NA	TRBV6-5	NA	TRBJ2-1
TGTGCCAGCAGCTTAGGTCCGGGATCGAGTGAAGCTTTCTTT	CASSLGPGSSEAFF	NA	TRBV7-9	NA	TRBJ1-1
TGTGCCAGCAGTCCACTAGCGGGGTCTGTTTTCTCCTACGAGCAGTACTTC	CASSPLAGSVFSYEQYF	TRBD2	TRBV27	NA	TRBJ2-7
TGTGCCAGCAGCCAAGAACCGCCGACTAGCGGGGGGGCACTAAATGAGCAGTTCTTC	CASSQEPPTSGGALNEQFF	TRBD2	TRBV3-1/TRBV3-2	NA	TRBJ2-1
TGTGCCAGCAGCCCCATGGGGGGAGGCGAAAAACTGTTTTTT	CASSPMGGGEKLFF	NA	TRBV7-9	NA	TRBJ1-4
TGTGCCAGCAGCTCATTCACAGGGGTGGTGGGCAATCAGCCCCAGCATTTT	CASSSFTGVVGNQPQHF	TRBD1	TRBV7-2	NA	TRBJ1-5
TGTGCCAGCAGCCCCAGTACCAGCGGGGGTTCCTACGAGCAGTACTTC	CASSPSTSGGSYEQYF	TRBD2	TRBV7-3	NA	TRBJ2-7
TGCGCCAGCAGCCAAGATACAGTAAGCACAGATACGCAGTATTTT	CASSQDTVSTDTQYF	NA	TRBV4-1	once	TRBJ2-3
TGCGCCAGTGGACTAGCGGACTCCTACGAGCAGTACTTC	CASGLADSYEQYF	TRBD2	TRBV10-1	NA	TRBJ2-7
TGTGCCAGCTCACCTACTAGCGGGAGCTCCTACGAGCAGTACTTC	CASSPTSGSSYEQYF	TRBD2	TRBV18	NA	TRBJ2-7
TGTGCTAGTGGTTGGCACGTTGGCGGGAAGCTCACCGGGGAGCTGTTTTTT	CASGWHVGGKLTGELFF	NA	TRBV12-5	NA	TRBJ2-2
TGTGCCAGCACCGTAAGGCCGGGAGCGGGGGCCAACGTCCTGACTTTC	CASTVRPGAGANVLTF	NA	TRBV5-8	NA	TRBJ2-6
TGTGCCACCAGCAGAGACTTCCAGGGACAGGCTTCCTACGAGCAGTACTTC	CATSRDFQGQASYEQYF	TRBD1	TRBV15	NA	TRBJ2-7
TGTGCCAGCAGCTTAGCGGGGCTCTCCTACGAGCAGTACTTC	CASSLAGLSYEQYF	NA	TRBV7-9	NA	TRBJ2-7
TGTGCCACCAGTTGGGGGACAGACACCGGGGAGCTGTTTTTT	CATSWGTDTGELFF	TRBD1	TRBV24-1	NA	TRBJ2-2
TGTGCCAGCTCACCACCGTTACGGTCCGGGGAGCTGTTTTTT	CASSPPLRSGELFF	NA	TRBV18	once	TRBJ2-2
TGCGCCAGCAGCCTGACGCAGGGGTTCACTGAAGCTTTCTTT	CASSLTQGFTEAFF	NA	TRBV5-1	NA	TRBJ1-1
TGTGCCAGCAGCCCCGAACAGGGCTCCGGGGAGCTGTTTTTT	CASSPEQGSGELFF	NA	TRBV6-5	NA	TRBJ2-2
TGTGCCAGCAGTTCGAAAGCGGGGGGCAACTATGGCTACACCTTC	CASSSKAGGNYGYTF	NA	TRBV6-6	NA	TRBJ1-2
TGTGCCAGTAGCGGGGGTCCCGCAGATACGCAGTATTTT	CASSGGPADTQYF	TRBD2	TRBV6-5	NA	TRBJ2-3
TGCGCCAGCAGCTTGTATCCCGGGCAGCGGAGTACCGGGGAGCTGTTTTTT	CASSLYPGQRSTGELFF	NA	TRBV5-1	NA	TRBJ2-2
TGTGCCAGCAGTGATCCGGGACTAGCGGGAGGAAACACAGATACGCAGTATTTT	CASSDPGLAGGNTDTQYF	TRBD2	TRBV6-1	NA	TRBJ2-3
TGTGCCAGCAGCTTAGAGGGCTCGTTACCAGGGAATGAGCAGTTCTTC	CASSLEGSLPGNEQFF	NA	TRBV11-2	NA	TRBJ2-1
TGTGCCAGCAGCGTAGGACTAGCTTTCACAGATACGCAGTATTTT	CASSVGLAFTDTQYF	TRBD2	TRBV9	NA	TRBJ2-3
TGTGCCAGCAGTTGGGCTCAGCCCCAGCATTTT	CASSWAQPQHF	NA	TRBV27	few	TRBJ1-5
TGCGCCAGCAGTCCGGAGACTAGCGGATACAATGAGCAGTTCTTC	CASSPETSGYNEQFF	TRBD2	TRBV10-1	NA	TRBJ2-1
TGTGCCAGCAGCGTTGTCCCCGGGAATCAGCCCCAGCATTTT	CASSVVPGNQPQHF	NA	TRBV6-5	NA	TRBJ1-5
TGTGCCAGCAGGGAGGACAGGGGCTACACCTTC	CASREDRGYTF	TRBD1	TRBV6-5	NA	TRBJ1-2
TGTGCCAGCAGTGACCAGGGACTGGGCTTCGAGCAGTACTTC	CASSDQGLGFEQYF	NA	TRBV7-9	NA	TRBJ2-7
TGTGCTAGCAGCTTAGCCCGGGACACCTTAGGGAGTGGCTACACCTTC	CASSLARDTLGSGYTF	NA	TRBV7-7	NA	TRBJ1-2
TGTGCCAGCAGTTACCTCGGCGAGCAGTACTTC	CASSYLGEQYF	NA	TRBV6-5	NA	TRBJ2-7
TGTGCCAGCAGCGTCCAGGGAAGTACTTTTACTGAAGCTTTCTTT	CASSVQGSTFTEAFF	NA	TRBV9	NA	TRBJ1-1
TGTGCCAGCAGTTACTCTAGCGGGAGCCACGAGCAGTACTTC	CASSYSSGSHEQYF	TRBD2	TRBV6-5	NA	TRBJ2-7
TGTGCCATCAGTTGGCGGGAGGGCCTCAATGAGCAGTTCTTC	CAISWREGLNEQFF	TRBD2	TRBV10-3	NA	TRBJ2-1
TGCGCCAGCAGCTTGACGGGGGAGGCAGTAAATTCACCCCTCCACTTT	CASSLTGEAVNSPLHF	NA	TRBV5-1	NA	TRBJ1-6
TGTGCCAGTAGTAAAGGTTGGGGACAGGGGAGGAACACTGAAGCTTTCTTT	CASSKGWGQGRNTEAFF	TRBD1	TRBV19	once	TRBJ1-1
TGTGCCAGCACCCCTCCCGGGACAGGCTCCTACAATGAGCAGTTCTTC	CASTPPGTGSYNEQFF	TRBD1	TRBV27	NA	TRBJ2-1
TGTGCCAGCAGCCGGACTAGCGGGGGGGGACAAGAGACCCAGTACTTC	CASSRTSGGGQETQYF	TRBD2	TRBV3-1/TRBV3-2	NA	TRBJ2-5
TGTGCCAGTCGCAGAGAGGGGGCGGGTGGGAATGGCTACACCTTC	CASRREGAGGNGYTF	TRBD1	TRBV3-1/TRBV3-2	NA	TRBJ1-2